This T cell receptor (beta chain) originates from a study of cytomegalovirus exposure and HLA in healthy donors. PCR involved 60 Vbeta and 13 Jbeta primers. The assay was immunoSEQ multiplex PCR, and TCRdb's table has in-frame clones only and misses some. The sample yields some 150,000 clones, about four fifths seen once. This clone was seen a single time. V lost 0 bases, J lost 0 bases, and 15 bases lay in between. The V gene's germline CDR1 is MGHRA and CDR2 YSYEKL. This CDR3 is 18 amino acids long. Specimen: PBMCs. The TCR originated in a man aged 25-45 years in good health and CMV-seropositive. The chain carries TRBV4-1 and TRBJ1-5; unclear D gene. CDR3 DNA sequence: TGCGCCAGCAGCCAAGAGGCGGTCCGGAGGCATAGCAATCAGCCCCAGCATTTT. Amino acid sequence: CASSQEAVRRHSNQPQHF.